This T cell receptor beta chain was obtained from a study of blood T cell repertoires in COVID-19. V lost 2 bases and J lost 0; bases outside the gene matches: 7. CDR1 and CDR2 (germline): SNHLY, FYNNEI. The CDR3 is made up of 18 amino acids. Repertoires were generated with immunoSEQ multiplex PCR, while TCRdb's copy carries only in-frame clones and drops some. The data show about 170,000 clones, almost 85% seen once. Sample: peripheral blood. This TCR came from a man younger than 30 with active or convalescent COVID-19. This sequence joins TRBV2 and TRBJ2-1, with TRBD2 matching 10 bases. DNA of the CDR3: TGTGCCAGCAGTGAATGGGGTAGCGGGGGGAGCTCCTACAATGAGCAGTTCTTC. It encodes CASSEWGSGGSSYNEQFF.